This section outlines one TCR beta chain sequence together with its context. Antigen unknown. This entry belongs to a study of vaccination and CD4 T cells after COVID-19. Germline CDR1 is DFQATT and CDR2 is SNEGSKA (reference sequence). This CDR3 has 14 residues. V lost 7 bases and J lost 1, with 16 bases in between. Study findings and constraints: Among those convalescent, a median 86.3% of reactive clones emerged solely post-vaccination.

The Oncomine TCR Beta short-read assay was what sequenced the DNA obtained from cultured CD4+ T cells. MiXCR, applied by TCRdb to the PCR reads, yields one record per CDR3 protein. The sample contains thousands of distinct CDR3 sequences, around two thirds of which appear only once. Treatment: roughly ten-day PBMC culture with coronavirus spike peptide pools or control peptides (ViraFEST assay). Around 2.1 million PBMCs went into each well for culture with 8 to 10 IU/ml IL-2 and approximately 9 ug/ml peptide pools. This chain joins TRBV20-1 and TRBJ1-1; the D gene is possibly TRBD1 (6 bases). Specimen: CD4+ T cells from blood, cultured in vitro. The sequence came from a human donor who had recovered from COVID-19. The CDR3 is CSGHVGAENTEAFF. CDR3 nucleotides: TGCAGTGGACATGTGGGGGCCGAGAACACTGAAGCTTTCTTT.